This T cell receptor beta chain comes out of a study of T-cell reconstitution after alpha-beta-depleted transplantation in children. Study outcomes and limitations: At around two months after transplant, the alpha-beta T cells were reportedly derived from several hundred expanded clones that came from non-depleted graft cells. At one year after transplant, newly produced T cells mostly accounted for T-cell counts and diversity. Surviving recipient T cells and thymic progenitors produced the high day-60 TCRbeta diversity seen in some patients.

A library of TCRbeta sequences, prepared with unique molecular identifiers, was generated. TCRdb itself ran the PCR reads through MiXCR, one entry per CDR3 protein. The sample includes about 600,000 distinct CDR3 sequences, roughly 23% of them seen just once. With 4 bases clipped from V and 8 bases from J, the junction kept 10 bases outside the gene matches. This CDR3 has 14 residues. Germline V lookup: CDR1 SQVTM, CDR2 ANQGSEA. At least ten counts were recorded for this clonotype. Its antigen is not known. The receptor was isolated from a boy in the first two years of life who had a stem cell transplant for acute myeloid leukemia, so the T cells may come from the graft donor. The sequences come from PBMCs, mostly from graft donor cells, collected 360 days after TCRalphabeta/CD19-depleted stem cell transplant. The J gene is TRBJ2-1, the V gene TRBV29-1; TRBD1 agrees at 8 bases. The CDR3 is CSVGESGGGYEQFF. DNA of the CDR3: TGCAGCGTTGGTGAATCAGGGGGCGGATATGAGCAGTTCTTC.